This TCR beta chain was captured by sequencing in a study of control samples from healthy donors and cancer patients. Method: immunoSEQ multiplex PCR; TCRdb's copy keeps in-frame clones and lacks some. Counted here are roughly 84,000 clones, 75% to 95% occurring once; the ten biggest clones make up roughly 18%. Germline V CDR1 and CDR2: MNHNY, SVGAGI (reference sequence). The CDR3 covers 16 residues. With 5 bases clipped from V and 3 bases from J, the junction kept 3 bases outside the gene matches. The TCR originated in a man aged 50-60 years in good health. Sequences were obtained from blood. V and J are TRBV6-6 and TRBJ2-3; TRBD2 matches 15 bases. This CDR3 reads CASSRTSGGETDTQYF. DNA of the CDR3: TGTGCCAGCAGTCGGACTAGCGGGGGGGAAACAGATACGCAGTATTTT.